The rows below give T cell receptor beta chains drawn from one sample of a study of T cell responses to AZD1222 COVID-19 vaccine. Produced via immunoSEQ multiplex PCR; TCRdb's table is partial and in-frame only. The profile covers tens of thousands of clones, with 80% to 90% appearing a single time and around an eighth taken by the ten largest. This sample comprised peripheral blood, obtained 28 days after the second AZD1222 dose. Receptor source: an adult who received the AZD1222 COVID-19 vaccine. CDR3s include the opening cysteine and the closing phenylalanine or tryptophan. D genes are given only for firm matches. Rows give clone size only sometimes, using once, few, many, or a class for an expanded clone.

J gene	D gene	CDR3 length	V gene	clone size	CDR3 DNA	CDR3 protein
TRBJ2-6	.	17	TRBV7-2	.	TGTGCCAGCAGCTCCACCAAACAGGGTGCTGGGGCCAACGTCCTGACTTTC	CASSSTKQGAGANVLTF
TRBJ1-6	.	15	TRBV5-6	.	TGTGCCAGCAGCTTGGTTGAGGGAATGGTTTCACCCCTCCACTTT	CASSLVEGMVSPLHF
TRBJ2-5	.	12	TRBV18	few	TGTGCCAGCTCACCGGGAATAGAGACCCAGTACTTC	CASSPGIETQYF
TRBJ2-5	TRBD2	14	TRBV24-1	.	TGTGCCACCAGTGACGCGGGGGGACAAGAGACCCAGTACTTC	CATSDAGGQETQYF
TRBJ1-4	TRBD1	15	TRBV27	.	TGTGCCAGCAGTCCCGAGGGACAGAGTAATGAAAAACTGTTTTTT	CASSPEGQSNEKLFF
TRBJ2-1	.	17	TRBV11-2	.	TGTGCCAGCAGCTTACGACCCTGGGAGGTAGGGGGCAATGAGCAGTTCTTC	CASSLRPWEVGGNEQFF
TRBJ1-3	.	15	TRBV18	.	TGTGCCAGCTCACCACCAGGGATCATAGGAAACACCATATATTTT	CASSPPGIIGNTIYF
TRBJ2-7	.	18	TRBV21-1	.	TGTGCCAGCAGCAAAAACGTCGAGGACAGGGAACATACCTACGAGCAGTACTTC	CASSKNVEDREHTYEQYF
TRBJ1-6	.	17	TRBV4-1	.	TGCGCCAGCAGCCGAGAGAGTGGAGGGAGGGCTAATTCACCCCTCCACTTT	CASSRESGGRANSPLHF
TRBJ1-6	.	15	TRBV6-1	.	TGTGCCAGCAGTGAACTCTGGACGGCCAATTCACCCCTCCACTTT	CASSELWTANSPLHF
TRBJ2-5	.	13	TRBV12-3/TRBV12-4	.	TGTGCCAGCAGTTTAGGGGATCAAGAGACCCAGTACTTC	CASSLGDQETQYF
TRBJ2-2	.	15	TRBV11-3	.	TGTGCCAGCAGCTTAATACTAGGGTACACCGGGGAGCTGTTTTTT	CASSLILGYTGELFF
TRBJ2-2	TRBD1	20	TRBV15	.	TGTGCCACCAGCAGCCCACTAGGGACAGGGCATAGGGGGGACACCGGGGAGCTGTTTTTT	CATSSPLGTGHRGDTGELFF
TRBJ2-3	.	16	TRBV7-3	.	TGTGCCAGCAGCTTAAAACCTAGACTGAGCACAGATACGCAGTATTTT	CASSLKPRLSTDTQYF
TRBJ1-5	.	13	TRBV24-1	.	TGTGCCACCAGTGATTTCATGGGGCAGCCCCAGCATTTT	CATSDFMGQPQHF
TRBJ1-6	.	15	TRBV6-5	.	TGTGCCAGCAGAAACTACCGGGACACAAATTCACCCCTCCACTTT	CASRNYRDTNSPLHF
TRBJ2-1	TRBD2	15	TRBV4-2	.	TGTGCCAGCAGCCAAATAGCGGGGACTTACAATGAGCAGTTCTTC	CASSQIAGTYNEQFF
TRBJ1-5	.	15	TRBV7-2	.	TGTGCCAGCAGCTTACAAGCGGATAGCAATCAGCCCCAGCATTTT	CASSLQADSNQPQHF
TRBJ1-6	.	14	TRBV13	.	TGTGCCAGCAGCTTATGGGCGGATAATTCACCCCTCCACTTT	CASSLWADNSPLHF
TRBJ2-5	TRBD2	16	TRBV7-2	.	TGTGCCAGCAGCCTGACTAGCGGGAGAGGGGAAGAGACCCAGTACTTC	CASSLTSGRGEETQYF
TRBJ1-2	.	13	TRBV24-1	.	TGTGCCACCAGTGATTTGGACAACTATGGCTACACCTTC	CATSDLDNYGYTF
TRBJ2-1	TRBD1	16	TRBV28	.	TGTGCCAGCAGTAACGACGCAGGGGGCGCCTACAATGAGCAGTTCTTC	CASSNDAGGAYNEQFF
TRBJ1-1	.	13	TRBV6-6	.	TGTGCCAGCAGTTCCGTACAGAACACTGAAGCTTTCTTT	CASSSVQNTEAFF
TRBJ1-4	.	15	TRBV7-9	.	TGTGCCAGCAGCTCGGGGGCGTCTACTAATGAAAAACTGTTTTTT	CASSSGASTNEKLFF
TRBJ1-5	.	15	TRBV4-2	.	TGTGCCAGCAGCCAAGGGGGGGCTGGGCATCAGCCCCAGCATTTT	CASSQGGAGHQPQHF
TRBJ1-1	TRBD1	17	TRBV27	.	TGTGCCAGCAGTTTAGGAGCCAGGGACAGGATGAACACTGAAGCTTTCTTT	CASSLGARDRMNTEAFF
TRBJ1-2	TRBD1	16	TRBV7-8	few	TGTGCCAGCAGCTCACACAAGGGGACAGTGGCTGTCAGCTACACCTTC	CASSSHKGTVAVSYTF
TRBJ1-2	.	12	TRBV25-1	once	TGTGCCAGCAGTGACTCTCTCTATGGCTACACCTTC	CASSDSLYGYTF
TRBJ2-1	.	14	TRBV7-9	once	TGTGCCAGCAGCTTAGCAGGGTCCCCCAATGAGCAGTTCTTC	CASSLAGSPNEQFF
TRBJ1-5	.	15	TRBV7-8	few	TGTGCCAGCAGCTTAGTACCAGATAGCAATCAGCCCCAGCATTTT	CASSLVPDSNQPQHF
TRBJ2-1	.	15	TRBV7-2	.	TGTGCCAGCAGCTTAGGGCGCGGCTCCTACAATGAGCAGTTCTTC	CASSLGRGSYNEQFF
TRBJ2-3	.	13	TRBV7-2	once	TGTGCCAGCAAAACTAGGAGTGGGGATACGCAGTATTTT	CASKTRSGDTQYF
TRBJ2-5	.	15	TRBV3-1/TRBV3-2	once	TGTGCCAGCAGCGCTAGACAGCTGACCCAAGAGACCCAGTACTTC	CASSARQLTQETQYF
TRBJ2-5	.	13	TRBV3-1/TRBV3-2	.	TGTGCCAGCAGCTCACGGGCCCAAGAGACCCAGTACTTC	CASSSRAQETQYF
TRBJ2-1	TRBD1	13	TRBV29-1	.	TGCAGCGTTCGACAGGGTTCCGACAATGAGCAGTTCTTC	CSVRQGSDNEQFF
TRBJ1-2	.	13	TRBV7-9	.	TGTGCCAGCAGCTTAGGACAGTATCGTGGCTACACCTTC	CASSLGQYRGYTF
TRBJ1-1	.	14	TRBV5-1	.	TGCGCCAGCAGGTCCGTGGGGGGTTCGACTGAAGCTTTCTTT	CASRSVGGSTEAFF
TRBJ1-2	TRBD1	12	TRBV6-5	.	TGTGCCAGAGGGGACAGCGTCTATGGCTACACCTTC	CARGDSVYGYTF
TRBJ1-3	TRBD1	16	TRBV6-6	few	TGTGCCAGCAGCTCCCGACAGGGGGGCTCTGGAAACACCATATATTTT	CASSSRQGGSGNTIYF
TRBJ1-2	.	17	TRBV28	.	TGTGCCAGCAGTTTATCAAGGTTTTTAGACAGCCAGAATGGCTACACCTTC	CASSLSRFLDSQNGYTF
TRBJ1-1	TRBD1	15	TRBV19	.	TGTGCCAGTAGTATTGGAGCGGGACAGGGTTTCGAAGCTTTCTTT	CASSIGAGQGFEAFF
TRBJ2-3	.	15	TRBV7-9	.	TGTGCCAGCAGCCTTCGGACCTTGGGCACAGATACGCAGTATTTT	CASSLRTLGTDTQYF
TRBJ2-5	.	13	TRBV27	.	TGTGCCAGCAGCCACGGCGCGTGGGAGACCCAGTACTTC	CASSHGAWETQYF
TRBJ2-1	TRBD1	20	TRBV10-3	.	TGTGCCATCAATACGCCGATTTCCCGGGACAGGTCTTCAGTCAGCAATGAGCAGTTCTTC	CAINTPISRDRSSVSNEQFF
TRBJ1-3	TRBD1	16	TRBV4-2	.	TGTGCCAGCAGCCGTGACAGGGGCTCTTCTGGAAACACCATATATTTT	CASSRDRGSSGNTIYF
TRBJ1-3	.	12	TRBV7-2	.	TGTGCCAGCAGCTCGGACCGAAACACCATATATTTT	CASSSDRNTIYF
TRBJ1-1	.	12	TRBV18	.	TGTGCCAGCTCTTCCAACAGGGCCGAAGCTTTCTTT	CASSSNRAEAFF
TRBJ1-1	.	13	TRBV7-3	.	TGTGCCAGCAGTCTAGAGAGGAATCGGGAAGCTTTCTTT	CASSLERNREAFF
TRBJ1-2	TRBD1	14	TRBV4-3	.	TGCGCCAGCAGCCAAACAGGGGGCAGGGGTGGCTACACCTTC	CASSQTGGRGGYTF
TRBJ1-2	.	13	TRBV7-2	.	TGTGCCAGCTTCGGGATTTACAGGGCCGGCTACACCTTC	CASFGIYRAGYTF
TRBJ2-1	TRBD2	16	TRBV2	.	TGTGCCAGCAGTGCTGGGACTAGCGGGGGCCGCAATGAGCAGTTCTTC	CASSAGTSGGRNEQFF
TRBJ2-2	.	13	TRBV12-3/TRBV12-4	.	TGTGCCAGCAGTTTACGAAGTCCCGGGGAGCTGTTTTTT	CASSLRSPGELFF
TRBJ1-2	TRBD1	15	TRBV15	.	TGTGCCACCAGCAGAGAGGGACAGGGCAACTATGGCTACACCTTC	CATSREGQGNYGYTF
TRBJ1-6	.	16	TRBV6-5	.	TGTGCCAGCAGCTACAGGCCGACGGGAGATAATTCACCCCTCCACTTT	CASSYRPTGDNSPLHF
TRBJ1-4	.	12	TRBV30	.	TGTGCCTGGGGGGGCCTCAATGAAAAACTGTTTTTT	CAWGGLNEKLFF
TRBJ1-2	.	13	TRBV18	.	TGTGCCAGCTCACCACCCTCAGTTTTTGGCTACACCTTC	CASSPPSVFGYTF
TRBJ2-7	.	15	TRBV11-3	.	TGTGCCAGCAGCTTTGCATCCGGGGTCTCCTACGAGCAGTACTTC	CASSFASGVSYEQYF
TRBJ2-3	.	17	TRBV4-3	.	TGCGCCAGCAGCCAAGCCCTACGAGAAGGGGCGGCAGATACGCAGTATTTT	CASSQALREGAADTQYF
TRBJ1-1	.	16	TRBV5-1	.	TGCGCCAGCAGCTTGGGCCCGGGGGGCGCGAAATCTGAAGCTTTCTTT	CASSLGPGGAKSEAFF